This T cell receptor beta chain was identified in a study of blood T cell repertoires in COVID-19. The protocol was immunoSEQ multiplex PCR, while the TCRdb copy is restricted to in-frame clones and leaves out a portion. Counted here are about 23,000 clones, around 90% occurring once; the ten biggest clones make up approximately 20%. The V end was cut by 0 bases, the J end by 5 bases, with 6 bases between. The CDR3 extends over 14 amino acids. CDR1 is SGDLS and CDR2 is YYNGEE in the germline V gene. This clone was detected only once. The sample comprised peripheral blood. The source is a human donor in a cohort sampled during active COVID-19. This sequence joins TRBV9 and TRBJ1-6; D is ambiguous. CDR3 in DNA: TGTGCCAGCAGCGTAGGGCCAGATAATTCACCCCTCCACTTT. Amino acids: CASSVGPDNSPLHF.